This TCR beta chain came from a study of T-cell memory formation after mild COVID-19. About the research overall: Most TCR clusters belonged to a single donor.

The CDR3 is made up of 15 amino acids. Germline values: CDR1 SGHNT, CDR2 YYREEE (reference sequence). Between the trimmed V and J ends, which lost 4 bases and 5 bases, there was a span of 16 bases. This clonotype occurred a few times. MiXCR, run by TCRdb on the 5' RACE reads, gives a single entry per CDR3 protein. The sample has 450,000 or so distinct CDR3 sequences, 25% seen once; the top ten hold roughly an eighth. What was sequenced was PBMCs or a T cell subset sorted from them (not recorded which). V and J are TRBV5-4 and TRBJ2-1; D is uncertain. The receptor was isolated from an adult woman who had mild COVID-19 (a few samples of this study predate the infection). Cell type and time point are not known. In nucleotides, the CDR3 is TGTGCCAGCAGCCGGGCCGCAAGCAGAGACAATGAGCAGTTCTTC. Translation gives CASSRAASRDNEQFF. The variable domain in full, completed from reference TRBV5-4 and TRBJ2-1, reads ETGVTQSPTHLIKTRGQQVTLRCSSQSGHNTVSWYQQALGQGPQFIFQYYREEENGRGNFPPRFSGLQFPNYSSELNVNALELDDSALYLCASSRAASRDNEQFFGPGTRLTVL.